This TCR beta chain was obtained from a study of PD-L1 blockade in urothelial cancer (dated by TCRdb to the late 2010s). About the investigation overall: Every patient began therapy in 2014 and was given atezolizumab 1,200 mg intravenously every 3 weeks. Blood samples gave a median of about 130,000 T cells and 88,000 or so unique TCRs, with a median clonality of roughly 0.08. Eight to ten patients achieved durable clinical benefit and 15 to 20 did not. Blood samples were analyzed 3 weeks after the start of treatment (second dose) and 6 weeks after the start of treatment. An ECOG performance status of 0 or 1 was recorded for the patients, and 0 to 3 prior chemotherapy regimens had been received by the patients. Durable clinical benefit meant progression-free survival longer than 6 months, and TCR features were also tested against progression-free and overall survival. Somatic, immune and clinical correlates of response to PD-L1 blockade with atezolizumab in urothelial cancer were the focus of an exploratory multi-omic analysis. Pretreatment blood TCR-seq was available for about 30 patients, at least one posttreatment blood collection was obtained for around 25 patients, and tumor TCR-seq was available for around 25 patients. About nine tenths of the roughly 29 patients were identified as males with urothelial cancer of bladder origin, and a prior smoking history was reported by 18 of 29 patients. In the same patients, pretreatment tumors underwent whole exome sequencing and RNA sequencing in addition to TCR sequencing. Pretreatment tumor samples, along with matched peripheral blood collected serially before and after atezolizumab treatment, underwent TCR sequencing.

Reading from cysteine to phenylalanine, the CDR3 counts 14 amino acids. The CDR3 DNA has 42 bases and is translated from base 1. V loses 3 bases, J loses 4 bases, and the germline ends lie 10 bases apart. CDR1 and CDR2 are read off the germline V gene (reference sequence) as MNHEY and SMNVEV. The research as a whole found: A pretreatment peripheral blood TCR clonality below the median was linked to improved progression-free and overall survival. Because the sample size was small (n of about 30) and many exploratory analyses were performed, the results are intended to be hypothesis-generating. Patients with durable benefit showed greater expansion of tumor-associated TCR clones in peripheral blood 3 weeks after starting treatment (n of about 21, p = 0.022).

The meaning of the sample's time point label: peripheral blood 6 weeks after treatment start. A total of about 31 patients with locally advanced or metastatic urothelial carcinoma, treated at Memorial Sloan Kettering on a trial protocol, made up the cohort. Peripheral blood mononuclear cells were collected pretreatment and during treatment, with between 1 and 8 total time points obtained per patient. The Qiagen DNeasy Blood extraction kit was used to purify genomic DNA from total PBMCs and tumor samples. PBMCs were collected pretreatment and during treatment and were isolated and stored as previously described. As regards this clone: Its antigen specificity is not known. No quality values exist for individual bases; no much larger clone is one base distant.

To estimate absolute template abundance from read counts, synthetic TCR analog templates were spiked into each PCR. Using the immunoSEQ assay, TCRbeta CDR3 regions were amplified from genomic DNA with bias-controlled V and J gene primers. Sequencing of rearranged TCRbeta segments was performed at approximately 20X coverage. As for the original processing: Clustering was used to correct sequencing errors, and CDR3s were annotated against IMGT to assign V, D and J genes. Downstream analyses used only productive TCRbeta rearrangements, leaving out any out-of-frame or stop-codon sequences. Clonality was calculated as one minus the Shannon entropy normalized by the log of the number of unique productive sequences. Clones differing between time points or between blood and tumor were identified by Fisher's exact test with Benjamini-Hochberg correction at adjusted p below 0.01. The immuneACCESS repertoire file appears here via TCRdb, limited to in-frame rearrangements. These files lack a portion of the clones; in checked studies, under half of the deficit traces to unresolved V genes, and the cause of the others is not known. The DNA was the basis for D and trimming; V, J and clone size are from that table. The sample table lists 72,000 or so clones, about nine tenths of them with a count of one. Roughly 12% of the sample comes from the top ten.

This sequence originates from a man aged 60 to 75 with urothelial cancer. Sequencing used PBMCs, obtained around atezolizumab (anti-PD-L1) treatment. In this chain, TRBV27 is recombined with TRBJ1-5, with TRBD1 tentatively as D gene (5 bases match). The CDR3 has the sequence CASSFREGNQPQHF. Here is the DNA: TGTGCCAGCAGTTTTCGGGAGGGGAATCAGCCCCAGCATTTT.